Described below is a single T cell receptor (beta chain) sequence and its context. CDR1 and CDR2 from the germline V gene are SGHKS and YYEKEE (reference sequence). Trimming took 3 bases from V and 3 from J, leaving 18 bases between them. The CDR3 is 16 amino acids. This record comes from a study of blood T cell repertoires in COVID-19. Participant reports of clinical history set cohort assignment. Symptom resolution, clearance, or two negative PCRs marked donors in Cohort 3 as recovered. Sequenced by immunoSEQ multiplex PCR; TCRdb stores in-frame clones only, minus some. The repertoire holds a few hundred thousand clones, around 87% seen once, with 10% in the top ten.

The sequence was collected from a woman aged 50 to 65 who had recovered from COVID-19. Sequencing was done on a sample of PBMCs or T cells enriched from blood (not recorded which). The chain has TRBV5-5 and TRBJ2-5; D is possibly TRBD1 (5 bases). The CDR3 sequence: CASSSNPWGDEETQYF. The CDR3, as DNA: TGTGCCAGCAGCTCGAACCCCTGGGGCGATGAAGAGACCCAGTACTTC.